This T cell receptor beta chain was profiled in a study of blood T cell repertoires in COVID-19. Study context: The origin of the acute and convalescent COVID-19 samples was the United States, Italy and Spain. PBMCs, B-cell-depleted T cells, or T cells provided the cDNA or gDNA that made up the material.

Authors' processing steps: From reference gene primer amplification, estimates of nucleated cell counts were derived. Some clones are missing from TCRdb's copy, which holds only in-frame ones; the method was immunoSEQ multiplex PCR. V and J calls and clone size are copied from that table; D and trimming were computed from the DNA. Of 150,000 to 200,000 clones listed, approximately 83% are singletons. This CDR3 region has 15 residues. V dropped 1 base and J dropped 3 bases, with 12 bases sitting between them. Germline CDR1 is LGHNA and CDR2 is YSLEER. The receptor was derived from a man between 65 and 85 years old who had recovered from COVID-19. The chain joins TRBV4-3 to TRBJ1-2, with D maybe TRBD1 (5 bases). The sample taken for sequencing was peripheral blood. The CDR3 is CASSQGAGGDYGYTF. The CDR3 bases are TGCGCCAGCAGCCAAGGGGCTGGGGGGGACTATGGCTACACCTTC.